This TCR beta chain was sequenced during a study of cytomegalovirus exposure and HLA in healthy donors. Study in general: Unique TCRs from HLA-typed donors, 75 million to 100 million of them, were held in an early data release.

Germline V gene lookup returns CDR1 MNHEY and CDR2 SMNVEV (reference sequence). The J segment lost 3 bases and the V segment lost 6 bases, leaving 0 bases of the junction unmatched. This CDR3 is 13 amino acids long. This clone came up a few times. 60 Vbeta and 13 Jbeta primers were used in PCR. Libraries were prepared by immunoSEQ multiplex PCR; TCRdb keeps only in-frame clonotypes and omits some of them. The table records roughly 100,000 clones, about 80% of them present only once. Sequencing was performed on PBMCs. The sequence was obtained from a man between 35 and 55 years old in good health and CMV-seronegative. V gene TRBV27 combines with J gene TRBJ2-1; TRBD1 agrees at 9 bases. CDR3 in DNA: TGTGCCAGCAGGGGACAGGGCTACAATGAGCAGTTCTTC. Protein product: CASRGQGYNEQFF.